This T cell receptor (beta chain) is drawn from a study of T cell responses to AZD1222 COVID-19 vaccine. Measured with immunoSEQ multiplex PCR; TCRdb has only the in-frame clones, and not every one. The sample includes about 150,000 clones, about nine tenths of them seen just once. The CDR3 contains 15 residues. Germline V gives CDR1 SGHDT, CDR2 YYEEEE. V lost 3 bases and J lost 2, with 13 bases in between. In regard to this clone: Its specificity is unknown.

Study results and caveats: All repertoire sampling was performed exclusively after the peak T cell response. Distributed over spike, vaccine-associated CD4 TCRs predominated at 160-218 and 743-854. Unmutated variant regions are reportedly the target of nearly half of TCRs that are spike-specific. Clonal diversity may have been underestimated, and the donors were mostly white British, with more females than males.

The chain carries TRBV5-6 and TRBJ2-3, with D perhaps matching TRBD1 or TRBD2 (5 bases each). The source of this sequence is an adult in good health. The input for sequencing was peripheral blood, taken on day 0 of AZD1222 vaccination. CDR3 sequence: CASSSPWGTTDTQYF. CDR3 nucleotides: TGTGCCAGCAGCTCGCCTTGGGGGACCACAGATACGCAGTATTTT.